Following are 29 T cell receptor beta chains from one sample sequenced in a study of blood T cell repertoires in COVID-19. The table came from immunoSEQ multiplex PCR; TCRdb's copy has only in-frame clones and leaves some out. The sample holds approximately 170,000 clones; just under 85% are singletons and the top ten take 6% to 9%. Material for sequencing was peripheral blood. The receptors were gathered from a man in his forties who had recovered from COVID-19.

This chain connects TRBV6-5 to TRBJ2-1, with 8 nucleotides matching TRBD1. V lost 6 bases to trimming and J lost 8 bases; unmatched junction nucleotides: 6. Germline V CDR1 and CDR2: MNHEY, SVGAGI. This CDR3 has 13 amino acids. The CDR3 loop reads CASRPTGVHEQFF. DNA for the CDR3: TGTGCCAGCAGGCCGACAGGGGTGCATGAGCAGTTCTTC.

This clone appeared a few times. A read error may produce the germline difference seen at one junction end. This chain links TRBV19 with TRBJ1-3; D not resolved. Germline V gene sequence: CDR1 LNHDA, CDR2 SQIVND (reference sequence). The CDR3 length is 15 residues. The CDR3 is CATSGRTLGENTIYF. CDR3 nucleotides: TGTGCCACTAGTGGGAGGACTCTGGGCGAAAACACCATATATTTT.

This chain uses TRBV6-5 with TRBJ1-4; D is perhaps TRBD1 (5 bases). Germline V lookup: CDR1 MNHEY, CDR2 SVGAGI. The CDR3 has 14 residues. V lost 6 bases and J lost 7, with 15 bases in between. This CDR3 is CASRRGRGTEKLFF. CDR3 DNA: TGTGCCAGCAGGAGGGGCCGGGGGACTGAAAAACTGTTTTTT.

The chain links TRBV7-2 to TRBJ2-1; D possibly corresponds to TRBD2 (5 bases). The CDR3 is 17 amino acids. Per the germline V gene, CDR1 is SGHTA and CDR2 is FQGNSA. The ends were cut back, 5 bases at V and 0 bases at J, with 17 bases in the middle. This CDR3 reads CASSRQLGGLSYNEQFF. In nucleotides, the CDR3 is TGTGCCAGCAGCCGTCAACTGGGCGGGCTCTCCTACAATGAGCAGTTCTTC.

V gene TRBV2 combines with J gene TRBJ2-5, with a weak D call TRBD1 (5 bases). Germline V lookup: CDR1 SNHLY, CDR2 FYNNEI. The ends were cut back, 0 bases at V and 5 bases at J, with 16 bases in the middle. CDR3 length equals 16 residues. The CDR3 spells CASSEAQGSGMETQYF. As DNA, the CDR3 is TGTGCCAGCAGTGAAGCGCAGGGATCGGGTATGGAGACCCAGTACTTC.

This clone was seen only a few times. The chain is built from TRBV10-3 and TRBJ1-1, with TRBD1 matching over 9 bases. CDR3 length: 14 residues. V gave up 3 bases and J gave up 7 bases; unmatched junction bases: 6. Germline assignment: CDR1 ENHRY and CDR2 SYGVKD. The CDR3 loop reads CAISERTGAFEAFF. DNA of the CDR3: TGTGCCATCAGTGAACGGACAGGGGCCTTTGAAGCTTTCTTT.

The chain employs TRBV7-9 and TRBJ1-2, with 8 bases fitting TRBD1. From germline, CDR1 is SEHNR and CDR2 FQNEAQ (reference sequence). The CDR3 length is 16 residues. J gave up 6 bases and V 1 base, and 10 bases lay outside the gene matches. CDR3 sequence (DNA): TGTGCCAGCAGCTTAGAGGCGCAGGGGGCGTCGGATGGCTACACCTTC. Protein sequence: CASSLEAQGASDGYTF.

The rearrangement links TRBV4-2 to TRBJ2-2; 8 nucleotides line up with TRBD2. Germline CDR1 is LGHNA and CDR2 is YNFKEQ. The V gene end was trimmed by 4 bases and the J gene end by 7 bases; junction bases not matched to a gene: 14. The CDR3 totals 17 residues. CDR3 loop: CASSPLEEAGEGGELFF. CDR3 DNA: TGTGCCAGCAGCCCCCTGGAGGAAGCGGGAGAGGGCGGGGAGCTGTTTTTT.

This clone was detected once. This chain joins TRBV11-3 and TRBJ1-2, with 7 bases aligning to TRBD1. Trimming took 3 bases from V and 8 from J; bases not matched to a gene: 6. The CDR3 runs 13 residues. From germline, CDR1 is SGHNT and CDR2 YENEEA. CDR3 amino acids: CASSLQGGRGYTF. The CDR3, as DNA: TGTGCCAGCAGCTTGCAAGGGGGCCGAGGCTACACCTTC. Variable domain in full (rest from reference TRBV11-3 and TRBJ1-2): EAGVVQSPRYKIIEKKQPVAFWCNPISGHNTLYWYLQNLGQGPELLIRYENEEAVDDSQLPKDRFSAERLKGVDSTLKIQPAELGDSAVYLCASSLQGGRGYTFGSGTRLTVV.

V and J are TRBV4-3 and TRBJ2-1; 7 bases line up with TRBD2. Looked up from germline, CDR1 is LGHNA and CDR2 is YSLEER. Trimming cost V 0 bases and J 2 bases; bases outside gene matches: 1. CDR3 length equals 15 residues. The chain's CDR3 is CASSQDLAAYNEQFF. CDR3 sequence (DNA): TGCGCCAGCAGCCAAGATCTAGCGGCCTACAATGAGCAGTTCTTC.

The rearrangement links TRBV6-5 to TRBJ1-6, with D possibly TRBD1 on 6 matching bases. The CDR3 spans 15 residues. Trimming shortened V by 5 bases and J by 7 bases, and 15 bases separated the two germline ends. Germline lookup yields CDR1 MNHEY and CDR2 SVGAGI. The CDR3 spells CASSLNRVGNSPLHF. CDR3 nucleotide sequence: TGTGCCAGCAGTCTCAACAGGGTCGGGAATTCACCCCTCCACTTT.

V and J are TRBV29-1 and TRBJ1-5; 10 positions agree with TRBD1. The germline gives CDR1 SQVTM, CDR2 ANQGSEA. Losses at the gene ends were 6 bases for V and 7 bases for J; bases not matched to a gene: 6. The CDR3 consists of 13 residues. The CDR3: CSVGPGQGQPQHF. For the CDR3, the DNA is TGCAGCGTCGGCCCGGGACAGGGGCAGCCCCAGCATTTT.

V and J are TRBV7-2 and TRBJ2-3; possibly TRBD2 for D (5 bases). Germline V gives CDR1 SGHTA, CDR2 FQGNSA. Trimming took off 8 bases at V and 1 base at J, with 13 bases between the two ends. The CDR3 consists of 14 residues. As DNA, the CDR3 is TGTGCCAGCCACGAGCGGAGGCGCACAGATACGCAGTATTTT. This encodes CASHERRRTDTQYF.

The genes are TRBV9 and TRBJ2-2; D possibly corresponds to TRBD1 (6 bases). The CDR3 sequence is 15 residues long. Trimming removed 0 bases at V and 4 bases at J, with 10 bases between. Germline values: CDR1 SGDLS, CDR2 YYNGEE. CDR3 region: CASSVAPGATGELFF. CDR3 coding DNA: TGTGCCAGCAGCGTAGCTCCAGGGGCCACCGGGGAGCTGTTTTTT.

The chain combines TRBV2 with TRBJ2-3; 13 nucleotides match TRBD2. Germline V gives CDR1 SNHLY, CDR2 FYNNEI. Germline trimming cut 6 bases from V and 6 bases from J; bases unmatched to any gene: 6. The CDR3 spans 15 residues. The CDR3 reads CASRGLAGVRDTQYF. In DNA, the CDR3 is TGTGCCAGCAGAGGACTAGCGGGAGTGAGGGATACGCAGTATTTT.

The chain has TRBV7-2 and TRBJ1-2; 8 nucleotides line up with TRBD1. This CDR3 spans 13 amino acids. CDR1 SGHTA and CDR2 FQGNSA come from the germline V gene. Trimming took 2 bases from V and 6 from J; bases not matched to a gene: 2. The CDR3 bases are TGTGCCAGCAGCTTACTCAGGGGGCATGGCTACACCTTC. Amino acids: CASSLLRGHGYTF. The full variable domain, completed using reference TRBV7-2 and TRBJ1-2, is GAGVSQSPSNKVTEKGKDVELRCDPISGHTALYWYRQSLGQGLEFLIYFQGNSAPDKSGLPSDRFSAERTGGSVSTLTIQRTQQEDSAVYLCASSLLRGHGYTFGSGTRLTVV.

The chain employs TRBV7-2 and TRBJ1-2; a weak D match, TRBD1 (5 bases). The CDR3 totals 13 residues. The germline V gene encodes CDR1 SGHTA and CDR2 FQGNSA. With 5 bases removed from V and 3 bases from J, the gap between germline ends came to 10 bases. The CDR3 nucleotides are TGTGCCAGCAGCCGTGACAGATACTATGGCTACACCTTC. Translation gives CASSRDRYYGYTF. The whole variable domain, filled in from reference TRBV7-2 and TRBJ1-2, reads GAGVSQSPSNKVTEKGKDVELRCDPISGHTALYWYRQSLGQGLEFLIYFQGNSAPDKSGLPSDRFSAERTGGSVSTLTIQRTQQEDSAVYLCASSRDRYYGYTFGSGTRLTVV.

V usage is TRBV6-6 and J usage is TRBJ1-2; TRBD1 matches at 8 bases. V was pared by 5 bases and J by 8 bases, with 10 bases of the junction left unmatched. This CDR3 is built from 14 residues. Germline CDR1 reads MNHNY; CDR2 reads SVGAGI (reference sequence). CDR3 residues: CASSKDRALMGYTF. The CDR3, as DNA: TGTGCCAGCAGTAAGGACAGGGCCCTTATGGGCTACACCTTC.

The chain carries TRBV6-5 and TRBJ1-1; TRBD1 might be the D (6 bases). V was pared by 0 bases and J by 5 bases, with 13 bases between. Germline V lookup: CDR1 MNHEY, CDR2 SVGAGI. The CDR3 has 15 amino acids. The CDR3 is CASSYSGGRKTEAFF. The CDR3, as DNA: TGTGCCAGCAGTTACTCGGGGGGGCGAAAAACTGAAGCTTTCTTT.

This chain uses TRBV5-1 with TRBJ1-1; 10 bases match TRBD1. The germline CDR1 and CDR2 sequences are SGHRS and YFSETQ. J lost 4 bases, V lost 4 bases, and 4 bases had no gene match. The CDR3 is 14 residues long. The chain's CDR3 is CASSRTGGSTEAFF. The CDR3 bases are TGCGCCAGCAGCAGGACAGGGGGTAGCACTGAAGCTTTCTTT. Variable domain in full (rest from reference TRBV5-1 and TRBJ1-1): KAGVTQTPRYLIKTRGQQVTLSCSPISGHRSVSWYQQTPGQGLQFLFEYFSETQRNKGNFPGRFSGRQFSNSRSEMNVSTLELGDSALYLCASSRTGGSTEAFFGQGTRLTVV.

In DNA, the CDR3 is TGTGCCAGCAGTTTAACGGGTGGTTTCCACGAGCAGTACTTC. It yields the protein CASSLTGGFHEQYF. This chain uses TRBV28 with TRBJ2-7; no reliable D call. The V and J ends lost 2 bases and 5 bases respectively, with 13 bases between them. Germline V gives CDR1 MDHEN, CDR2 SYDVKM. The CDR3 sequence is 14 residues long.

V is TRBV12-3 or TRBV12-4 and J is TRBJ2-2; D gene ambiguous. This CDR3 is built from 13 residues. V was clipped by 6 bases and J by 7 bases, with 12 bases between them. CDR3 nucleotides: TGTGCCAGCAGCCGTTTCCAGGACGGGGAGCTGTTTTTT. Translating gives CASSRFQDGELFF.

The rearrangement links TRBV4-1 to TRBJ2-3; TRBD1 agrees at 7 bases. The trim removed 3 bases at V and 4 bases at J, leaving 10 bases unmatched. This CDR3 comprises 16 residues. Germline V gene lookup returns CDR1 MGHRA and CDR2 YSYEKL. The CDR3 sequence is CASSHPPATGADTQYF. CDR3 nucleotide sequence: TGCGCCAGCAGCCACCCGCCCGCCACAGGGGCAGATACGCAGTATTTT.

This clone was counted between two and nine times. This chain joins TRBV7-9 and TRBJ2-2, with TRBD1 matching over 8 bases. The CDR3 has 15 amino acids. With 5 bases clipped from V and 2 bases from J, the junction kept 4 bases outside the gene matches. Germline loops: CDR1 SEHNR, CDR2 FQNEAQ (reference sequence). CDR3 protein: CASSPAGGNTGELFF. The CDR3 DNA is TGTGCCAGCAGCCCGGCAGGGGGCAACACCGGGGAGCTGTTTTTT.

In its sample, this clone was seen a few times. The sample has other DNA sequences that encode this CDR3 too. V usage is TRBV4-3 and J usage is TRBJ2-7, with 11 positions matching TRBD2. V trimming: 0 bases; J trimming: 6 bases; junction bases outside the gene matches: 1. The germline gives CDR1 LGHNA, CDR2 YSLEER. CDR3 length equals 14 residues. CDR3 DNA: TGCGCCAGCAGCCAAGAAGGGACTAGCGGCGAGCAGTACTTC. It codes for CASSQEGTSGEQYF.

In this sample, this clone turned up a few times. The rearrangement links TRBV28 to TRBJ1-5; no clear D. V was shortened by 8 bases and J by 2 bases, with 13 bases between the two germline ends. Germline CDR1 is MDHEN and CDR2 is SYDVKM. The CDR3 covers 14 residues. For the CDR3, the DNA is TGTGCCAGCGGAGAGGTACTGGGCAATCAGCCCCAGCATTTT. It encodes CASGEVLGNQPQHF.

This rearrangement joins TRBV12-5 to TRBJ2-7, with D unresolved. V was pared by 2 bases and J by 4 bases, with 9 bases between. Germline V CDR1 and CDR2: LGHNT, FRNRAP. The CDR3 has 13 residues. This chain's CDR3 is CASGLYNSYEQYF. The CDR3 nucleotides read TGTGCTAGTGGTTTGTACAACAGTTACGAGCAGTACTTC.

The CDR3 sequence: CATSDQVTGTGELFF. The CDR3 DNA is TGTGCCACCAGTGACCAAGTGACAGGCACCGGGGAGCTGTTTTTT. J is TRBJ2-2 and V is TRBV24-1; weak D call: TRBD1 (6 bases). The CDR3 is 15 amino acids. With 4 bases removed from V and 4 bases from J, the gap between germline ends came to 12 bases. Looked up from germline, CDR1 is KGHDR and CDR2 is SFDVKD.

V usage is TRBV7-3 and J usage is TRBJ1-3; unclear D gene. This CDR3 comprises 13 residues. Looked up from germline, CDR1 is SGHTA and CDR2 is FQGTGA. V was shortened by 4 bases and J by 4 bases, with 8 bases between the two germline ends. The CDR3 DNA follows: TGTGCCAGCAGCTCAAACGGGGGAAACACCATATATTTT. This translates into CASSSNGGNTIYF.